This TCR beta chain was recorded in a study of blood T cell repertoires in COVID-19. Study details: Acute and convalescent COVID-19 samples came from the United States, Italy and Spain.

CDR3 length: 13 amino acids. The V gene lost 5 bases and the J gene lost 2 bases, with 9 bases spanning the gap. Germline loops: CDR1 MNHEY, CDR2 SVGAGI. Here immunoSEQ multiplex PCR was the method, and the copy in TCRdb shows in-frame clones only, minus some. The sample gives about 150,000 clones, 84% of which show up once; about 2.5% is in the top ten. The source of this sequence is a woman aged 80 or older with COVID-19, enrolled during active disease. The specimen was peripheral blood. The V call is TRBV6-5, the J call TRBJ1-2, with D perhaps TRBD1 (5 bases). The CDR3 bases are TGTGCCAGCAGTACGACAGTGAACTATGGCTACACCTTC. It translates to CASSTTVNYGYTF.